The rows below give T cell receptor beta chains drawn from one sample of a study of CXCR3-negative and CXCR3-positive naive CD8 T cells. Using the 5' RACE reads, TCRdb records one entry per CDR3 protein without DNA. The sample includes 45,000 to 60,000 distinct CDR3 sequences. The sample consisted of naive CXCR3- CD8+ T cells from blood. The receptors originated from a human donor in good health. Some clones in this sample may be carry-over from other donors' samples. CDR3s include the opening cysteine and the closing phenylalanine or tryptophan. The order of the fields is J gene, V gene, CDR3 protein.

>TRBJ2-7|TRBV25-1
CASSDGTGDINEQYF
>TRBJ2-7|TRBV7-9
CASSRPSGVVGYEQYF
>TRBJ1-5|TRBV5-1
CASSLVSGNQPQHF
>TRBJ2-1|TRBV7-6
CASSLSRLEWNEQFF
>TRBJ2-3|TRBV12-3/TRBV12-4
CASSWGLDTQYF
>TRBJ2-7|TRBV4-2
CASSQELAGGYEQYF
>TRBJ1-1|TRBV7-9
CASSLQPKAEAFF
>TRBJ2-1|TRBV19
CASSIGDRGPTEQFF
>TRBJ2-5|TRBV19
CASRLSFGEQETQYF
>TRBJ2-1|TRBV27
CASSPMTGISNEQFF
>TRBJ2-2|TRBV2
CASSEVGGTGELFF
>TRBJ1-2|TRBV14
CASSQDQDSVYGYTF
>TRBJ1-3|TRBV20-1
CSARQGPGNTIYF
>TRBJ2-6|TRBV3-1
CASSQDPRLVGANVLTF
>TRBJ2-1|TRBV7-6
CASSLALGGDEQFF
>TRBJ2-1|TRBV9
CASSVTMSRKNEQFF
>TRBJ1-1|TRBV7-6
CASSRTQGSGFTEAFF
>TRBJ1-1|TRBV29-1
CSVDPNLEFTGGNTEAFF
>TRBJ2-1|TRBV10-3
CAISESRDRDPLSSYNEQFF
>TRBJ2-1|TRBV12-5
CASGPTPREQFF
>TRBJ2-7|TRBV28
CASRVDEPYEQYF
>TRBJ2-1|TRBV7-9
CASSTTSFIQGYNEQFF
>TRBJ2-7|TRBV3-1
CASSQGAKGYYEQYF
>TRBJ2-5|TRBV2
CASSEGGFAGSGETQYF
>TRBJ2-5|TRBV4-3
CASSHALAAQETQYF
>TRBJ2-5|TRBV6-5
CASGLAGQETQYF
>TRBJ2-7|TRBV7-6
CASSFGTETYEQYF
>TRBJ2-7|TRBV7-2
CASSLPGHYEQYF
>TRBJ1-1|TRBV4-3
CASSHFGAEAFF
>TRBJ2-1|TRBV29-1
CSAIFYNEQFF
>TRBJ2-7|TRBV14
CASSQSGLVEYEQYF
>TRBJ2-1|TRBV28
CASSWTGGYNEQFF
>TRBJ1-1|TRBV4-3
CASSPVDSTEAFF
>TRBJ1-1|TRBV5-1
CASGHGDTEAFF
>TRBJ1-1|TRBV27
CASSLGPSTEAFF
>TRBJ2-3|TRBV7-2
CASSFGAGGRTDTQYF
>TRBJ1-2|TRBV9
CASSADWGYTF
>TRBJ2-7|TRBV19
CASSMGPGDPYEQYF
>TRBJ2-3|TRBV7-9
CASSSPSRGSTDTQYF
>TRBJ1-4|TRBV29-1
CSVPTNEKLFF
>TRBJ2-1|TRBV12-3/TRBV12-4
CASSSGGSYNEQFF
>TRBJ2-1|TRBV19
CASSIDQLAADEQFF
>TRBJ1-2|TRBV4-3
CASSQDARTGVDGYTF
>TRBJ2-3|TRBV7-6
CASSLAGGPTDTQYF
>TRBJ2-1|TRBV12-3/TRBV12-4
CASTGLAGGSSYNEQFF
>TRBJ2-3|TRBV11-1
CASHTSADTQYF
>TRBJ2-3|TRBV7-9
CASSSPGTSGGTDTQYF
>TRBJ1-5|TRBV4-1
CASSQDWAVSNQLQHF
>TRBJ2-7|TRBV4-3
CASSQDSGGPEQYF
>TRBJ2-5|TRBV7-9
CASSLVWDQETQYF
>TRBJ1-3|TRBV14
CASRQNTGNTIYF
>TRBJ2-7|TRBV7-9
CASSSGIPSEQYF
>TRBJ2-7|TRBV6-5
CASSFSGGFYEQYF
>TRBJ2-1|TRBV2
CASSEHYNEQFF
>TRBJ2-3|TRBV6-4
CASSDSTSGSTDTQYF
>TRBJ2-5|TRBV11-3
CASSLDGSGGQETQYF
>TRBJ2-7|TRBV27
CASSLRGTGGLEQYF
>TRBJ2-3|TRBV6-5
CASSYLASTDTQYF